Listed here is a single T cell receptor beta chain. This sample stems from a study of blood T cell repertoires in COVID-19. Study background: Material from acute and convalescent COVID-19 was sourced from the United States, Italy and Spain. From T cells, B-cell-depleted T cells, or PBMCs came the material, which was cDNA or gDNA.

Authors' analysis steps: Nucleated cell number was recorded as an estimate derived from reference gene primer amplification. The repertoire was sequenced with immunoSEQ multiplex PCR; TCRdb's copy has only in-frame clones and lacks some. The V and J calls and clone size come from that table; D and trimming were worked out from the DNA. The data show about 240,000 clones, around 89% seen once. This clonotype originated in a woman in her thirties or forties who had recovered from COVID-19. Sequencing used peripheral blood.

Written as DNA, the CDR3 is TGTGCCAGTAGTCTGGGGGGGAAAGGCACTGAAGCTTTCTTT. This encodes CASSLGGKGTEAFF. The V gene is TRBV19, the J gene TRBJ1-1; the D gene is possibly TRBD1 (5 bases). This CDR3 comprises 14 residues. V lost 5 bases, J lost 4 bases, and 14 bases lay in between. Germline CDR1 reads LNHDA; CDR2 reads SQIVND (reference sequence).